Listed below are T cell receptor beta chains from one sample, sequenced in a study of spatial heterogeneity in lung cancer. TCRdb used MiXCR to reprocess the 5' RACE reads, holding one entry per CDR3 protein. The sample has approximately 30,000 distinct CDR3 sequences; about 10% are singletons. Sequencing used PBMCs, obtained at follow-up. The receptor source for this set is a female donor with early-stage non-small cell lung cancer. The CDR3 runs from the conserved cysteine through the conserved F or W. A D gene is named only where the DNA matches it firmly. Clone size appears in some rows only: once, few, many, or a class for an expanded clone.

abundance: many
d_gene: NA
j_gene: TRBJ1-1
v_gene: TRBV20-1
CDR3aa: CSASDGASADRRAFF
CDR3nt: TGCAGTGCTTCCGACGGGGCGAGCGCGGATAGGAGAGCTTTCTTT

abundance: many
d_gene: NA
j_gene: TRBJ2-7
v_gene: TRBV6-5
CDR3aa: CASCSRDAVYEQYF
CDR3nt: TGTGCCAGTTGTAGTCGGGACGCGGTATACGAGCAGTACTTC

abundance: many
d_gene: NA
j_gene: TRBJ2-4
v_gene: TRBV7-2
CDR3aa: CASSTGAGGNIQYF
CDR3nt: TGTGCCAGCAGCACAGGCGCGGGTGGGAACATTCAGTACTTC

abundance: NA
d_gene: TRBD1
j_gene: TRBJ2-6
v_gene: TRBV6-2/TRBV6-3
CDR3aa: CASTEGARGANVLTF
CDR3nt: TGTGCCAGCACCGAGGGGGCGCGAGGGGCCAACGTCCTGACTTTC

abundance: few
d_gene: NA
j_gene: TRBJ1-1
v_gene: TRBV20-1
CDR3aa: CSAGGRGWDTEAFF
CDR3nt: TGCAGTGCCGGAGGCCGGGGGTGGGACACTGAAGCTTTCTTT

abundance: NA
d_gene: NA
j_gene: TRBJ1-5
v_gene: TRBV28
CDR3aa: CASSEGNENQPQHF
CDR3nt: TGTGCCAGCAGTGAGGGGAATGAGAACCAGCCCCAGCATTTT

abundance: few
d_gene: NA
j_gene: TRBJ2-3
v_gene: TRBV12-3/TRBV12-4
CDR3aa: CASSRGGPGDTQYF
CDR3nt: TGTGCCAGCAGCCGAGGGGGGCCGGGAGATACGCAGTATTTT

abundance: many
d_gene: NA
j_gene: TRBJ2-1
v_gene: TRBV15
CDR3aa: CATSRDGGVYYNEQFF
CDR3nt: TGTGCCACCAGCAGAGATGGCGGGGTGTACTACAATGAGCAGTTCTTC

abundance: many
d_gene: NA
j_gene: TRBJ2-2
v_gene: TRBV19
CDR3aa: CASSAPPSLIANTGELFF
CDR3nt: TGTGCCAGTAGTGCGCCACCCTCCCTTATCGCGAACACCGGGGAGCTGTTTTTT

abundance: NA
d_gene: TRBD1
j_gene: TRBJ2-5
v_gene: TRBV24-1
CDR3aa: CATSEIYRGQETQYF
CDR3nt: TGTGCCACCAGTGAAATCTACAGGGGGCAGGAGACCCAGTACTTC

abundance: NA
d_gene: NA
j_gene: TRBJ1-5
v_gene: TRBV7-9
CDR3aa: CASSLGGGNQPQHF
CDR3nt: TGTGCCAGCAGCTTAGGAGGGGGCAATCAGCCCCAGCATTTT

abundance: few
d_gene: NA
j_gene: TRBJ2-2
v_gene: TRBV20-1
CDR3aa: CSARGGHGELFF
CDR3nt: TGCAGTGCTAGAGGGGGCCACGGGGAGCTGTTTTTT

abundance: NA
d_gene: TRBD2
j_gene: TRBJ2-5
v_gene: TRBV19
CDR3aa: CASSLGLAGTEETQYF
CDR3nt: TGTGCCAGTAGTCTGGGACTAGCGGGGACGGAAGAGACCCAGTACTTC

abundance: many
d_gene: TRBD2
j_gene: TRBJ2-3
v_gene: TRBV3-1
CDR3aa: CASSQVAGGDDTQYF
CDR3nt: TGTGCCAGCAGCCAGGTAGCGGGGGGAGACGATACGCAGTATTTT

abundance: few
d_gene: NA
j_gene: TRBJ2-2
v_gene: TRBV18
CDR3aa: CASSPVGSTGELFF
CDR3nt: TGTGCCAGCTCACCAGTGGGTTCGACCGGGGAGCTGTTTTTT

abundance: many
d_gene: NA
j_gene: TRBJ1-1
v_gene: TRBV3-1
CDR3aa: CASSQDLDRTVNTEAFF
CDR3nt: TGTGCCAGCAGCCAAGATTTGGACCGGACTGTGAACACTGAAGCTTTCTTT

abundance: few
d_gene: NA
j_gene: TRBJ1-2
v_gene: TRBV20-1
CDR3aa: CSATGGGGYTF
CDR3nt: TGCAGTGCTACGGGGGGAGGTGGCTACACCTTC

abundance: NA
d_gene: NA
j_gene: TRBJ2-1
v_gene: TRBV2
CDR3aa: CASSDRNEQFF
CDR3nt: TGTGCCAGCAGTGATCGCAATGAGCAGTTCTTC

abundance: NA
d_gene: NA
j_gene: TRBJ1-2
v_gene: TRBV15
CDR3aa: CATSRDRGTTFFGYGYTF
CDR3nt: TGTGCCACCAGCAGAGATAGGGGTACCACTTTCTTCGGCTATGGCTACACCTTC

abundance: many
d_gene: TRBD1
j_gene: TRBJ1-2
v_gene: TRBV2
CDR3aa: CASSILTGDYGYTF
CDR3nt: TGTGCCAGCAGCATTTTGACAGGGGATTATGGCTACACCTTC

abundance: NA
d_gene: NA
j_gene: TRBJ2-5
v_gene: TRBV7-2
CDR3aa: CASSLGIQGTQYF
CDR3nt: TGTGCCAGCAGCTTAGGCATCCAGGGGACCCAGTACTTC

abundance: few
d_gene: NA
j_gene: TRBJ2-1
v_gene: TRBV19
CDR3aa: CASRQGYNEQFF
CDR3nt: TGTGCCAGTAGACAGGGCTACAATGAGCAGTTCTTC

abundance: many
d_gene: NA
j_gene: TRBJ1-5
v_gene: TRBV18
CDR3aa: CASSPRQNNQPQHF
CDR3nt: TGTGCCAGCTCACCACGACAGAATAATCAGCCCCAGCATTTT

abundance: few
d_gene: NA
j_gene: TRBJ2-2
v_gene: TRBV28
CDR3aa: CASSGGETNTGELFF
CDR3nt: TGTGCCAGCAGTGGAGGGGAGACAAACACCGGGGAGCTGTTTTTT

abundance: NA
d_gene: TRBD1
j_gene: TRBJ2-5
v_gene: TRBV7-9
CDR3aa: CTTSDRGETQYF
CDR3nt: TGTACGACTTCAGACAGGGGAGAGACCCAGTACTTC

abundance: many
d_gene: NA
j_gene: TRBJ1-2
v_gene: TRBV29-1
CDR3aa: CSVSGGAF
CDR3nt: TGCAGCGTTTCGGGGGGTGCCTTC

abundance: many
d_gene: TRBD2
j_gene: TRBJ2-1
v_gene: TRBV5-1
CDR3aa: CASSPGLASSYNEQFF
CDR3nt: TGCGCCAGCAGCCCCGGACTAGCGTCTTCCTACAATGAGCAGTTCTTC

abundance: NA
d_gene: NA
j_gene: TRBJ1-1
v_gene: TRBV6-5
CDR3aa: CASSYLQGETEAFF
CDR3nt: TGTGCCAGCAGTTACCTACAGGGTGAGACTGAAGCTTTCTTT

abundance: many
d_gene: NA
j_gene: TRBJ1-1
v_gene: TRBV20-1
CDR3aa: CSAREPGMNTEAFF
CDR3nt: TGCAGTGCTAGAGAGCCAGGGATGAACACTGAAGCTTTCTTT

abundance: many
d_gene: NA
j_gene: TRBJ2-7
v_gene: TRBV11-2
CDR3aa: CASSPIQRKGTYEQYF
CDR3nt: TGTGCCAGCAGCCCGATACAACGGAAAGGGACCTACGAGCAGTACTTC

abundance: many
d_gene: TRBD1
j_gene: TRBJ1-2
v_gene: TRBV14
CDR3aa: CASSPDRVGGYTF
CDR3nt: TGTGCCAGCAGCCCAGACAGGGTTGGTGGCTACACCTTC

abundance: many
d_gene: NA
j_gene: TRBJ2-5
v_gene: TRBV28
CDR3aa: CASSLPPQETQYF
CDR3nt: TGTGCCAGCAGTTTACCTCCCCAAGAGACCCAGTACTTC

abundance: many
d_gene: NA
j_gene: TRBJ2-1
v_gene: TRBV29-1
CDR3aa: CSVEDKGHSSYNEQFF
CDR3nt: TGCAGCGTTGAAGACAAGGGACACAGCTCCTACAATGAGCAGTTCTTC

abundance: NA
d_gene: NA
j_gene: TRBJ2-1
v_gene: TRBV11-2
CDR3aa: CVSSLVPGGDEQFF
CDR3nt: TGTGTCAGCAGCTTAGTACCCGGTGGGGATGAGCAGTTCTTC

abundance: few
d_gene: TRBD1
j_gene: TRBJ2-7
v_gene: TRBV11-2
CDR3aa: CASSTTGDREQYF
CDR3nt: TGTGCCAGCAGCACCACAGGGGACAGGGAGCAGTACTTC

abundance: many
d_gene: NA
j_gene: TRBJ2-2
v_gene: TRBV4-1
CDR3aa: CASSQETLTAGELFF
CDR3nt: TGCGCCAGCAGCCAAGAAACACTAACCGCCGGGGAGCTGTTTTTT

abundance: NA
d_gene: TRBD2
j_gene: TRBJ2-3
v_gene: TRBV28
CDR3aa: CASSSQLAGAHTDTQYF
CDR3nt: TGTGCCAGCAGTTCCCAATTAGCGGGGGCGCACACAGATACGCAGTATTTT

abundance: NA
d_gene: NA
j_gene: TRBJ2-3
v_gene: TRBV6-4
CDR3aa: CASSDSYRGGADTQYF
CDR3nt: TGTGCCAGCAGTGACTCTTACCGGGGAGGAGCAGATACGCAGTATTTT

abundance: NA
d_gene: NA
j_gene: TRBJ2-2
v_gene: TRBV5-5
CDR3aa: CASSLGRMNTGELFF
CDR3nt: TGTGCCAGCAGCTTGGGACGGATGAACACCGGGGAGCTGTTTTTT

abundance: many
d_gene: NA
j_gene: TRBJ2-3
v_gene: TRBV7-9
CDR3aa: CASSLFSGVTDTQYF
CDR3nt: TGTGCCAGCAGCTTATTCTCGGGTGTCACAGATACGCAGTATTTT

abundance: few
d_gene: NA
j_gene: TRBJ1-1
v_gene: TRBV5-6
CDR3aa: CASSFGVLLTEAFF
CDR3nt: TGTGCCAGCAGCTTCGGCGTACTGCTCACTGAAGCTTTCTTT

abundance: many
d_gene: TRBD1
j_gene: TRBJ1-1
v_gene: TRBV12-3/TRBV12-4
CDR3aa: CASSRRDRDMNTEAFF
CDR3nt: TGTGCCAGCAGTCGCCGGGACAGGGACATGAACACTGAAGCTTTCTTT

abundance: NA
d_gene: NA
j_gene: TRBJ1-5
v_gene: TRBV28
CDR3aa: CASSFSPVSYQPQHF
CDR3nt: TGTGCCAGCAGTTTCTCTCCTGTGAGTTATCAGCCCCAGCATTTT

abundance: many
d_gene: NA
j_gene: TRBJ1-2
v_gene: TRBV20-1
CDR3aa: CSATPGQLSNYGYTF
CDR3nt: TGCAGTGCCACCCCAGGACAGCTATCTAACTATGGCTACACCTTC